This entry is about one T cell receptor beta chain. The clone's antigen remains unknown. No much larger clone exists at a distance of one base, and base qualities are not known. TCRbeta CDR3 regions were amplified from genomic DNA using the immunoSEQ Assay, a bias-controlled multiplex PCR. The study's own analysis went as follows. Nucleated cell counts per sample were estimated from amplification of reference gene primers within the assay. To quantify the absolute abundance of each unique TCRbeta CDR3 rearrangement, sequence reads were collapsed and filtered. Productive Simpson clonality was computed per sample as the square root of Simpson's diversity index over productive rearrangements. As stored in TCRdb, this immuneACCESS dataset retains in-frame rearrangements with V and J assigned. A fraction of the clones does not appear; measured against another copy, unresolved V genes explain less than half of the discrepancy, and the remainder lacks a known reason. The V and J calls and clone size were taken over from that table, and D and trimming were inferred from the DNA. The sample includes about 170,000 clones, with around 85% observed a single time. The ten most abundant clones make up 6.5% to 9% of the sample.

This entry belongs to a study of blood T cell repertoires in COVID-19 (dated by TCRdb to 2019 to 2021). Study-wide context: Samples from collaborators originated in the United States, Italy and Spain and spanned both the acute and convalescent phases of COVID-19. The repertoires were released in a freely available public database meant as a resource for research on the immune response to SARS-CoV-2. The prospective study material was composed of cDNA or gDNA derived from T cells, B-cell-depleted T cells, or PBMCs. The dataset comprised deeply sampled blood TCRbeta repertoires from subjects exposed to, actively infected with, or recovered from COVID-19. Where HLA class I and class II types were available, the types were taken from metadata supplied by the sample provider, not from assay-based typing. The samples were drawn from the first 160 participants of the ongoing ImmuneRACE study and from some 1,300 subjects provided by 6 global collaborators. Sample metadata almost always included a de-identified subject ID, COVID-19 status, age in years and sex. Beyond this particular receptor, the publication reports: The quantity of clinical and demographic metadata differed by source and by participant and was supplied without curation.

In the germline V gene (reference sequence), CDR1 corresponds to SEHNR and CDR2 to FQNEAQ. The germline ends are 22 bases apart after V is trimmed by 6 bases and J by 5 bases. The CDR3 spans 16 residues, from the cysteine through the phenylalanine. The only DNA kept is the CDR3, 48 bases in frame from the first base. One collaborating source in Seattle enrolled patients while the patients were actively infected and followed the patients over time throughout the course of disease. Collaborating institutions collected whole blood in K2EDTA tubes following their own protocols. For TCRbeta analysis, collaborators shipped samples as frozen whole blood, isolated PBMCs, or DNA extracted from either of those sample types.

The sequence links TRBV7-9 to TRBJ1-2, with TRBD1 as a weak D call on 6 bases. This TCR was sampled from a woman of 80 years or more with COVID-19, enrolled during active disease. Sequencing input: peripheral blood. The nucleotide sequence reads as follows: TGTGCCAGCAGTTCTGGAATTGGGACAACCCAATATGGCTACACCTTC. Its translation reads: CASSSGIGTTQYGYTF.